This TCR beta chain was sequenced for a study of CD49a tissue-resident CD8 T cells in human skin (dated by TCRdb to about 2017). About the study as a whole: Tissue-resident memory CD8+ T cell subsets in human skin, defined by CD49a, CD69 and CD103 expression, were examined in the study. Overall results and qualifications from the work: In healthy skin, epidermal CD49a+ CD103+ CD8+ tissue-resident memory T cells appeared to be clonally enriched, or oligoclonal.

For roughly five healthy donors, CD8+ T cells were sorted from blood, dermis and epidermis, and the TCR beta CDR3 regions of these cells were analysed. Both blood and skin samples were provided by each TCR-sequenced donor, and all TCR-sequenced donors were healthy individuals. CD8+ T cell populations were isolated by sorting before TCR beta sequencing. Before any analysis of T cells, the skin was split into dermal and epidermal compartments. V has 1 base trimmed and J has 16 bases trimmed; junction bases matching no gene number 15. CDR1 and CDR2 (SGDLS, YYNGEE) derive from the germline V gene. Including cysteine and phenylalanine, the CDR3 has 15 amino acids. The kept DNA is CDR3 alone, 45 bases in frame from the first base. The library was obtained by the immunoSEQ multiplex PCR assay. As for the authors' bioinformatics: How frequently each TCR V beta family was used was compared between the sorted CD8+ T cell populations from blood, dermis and epidermis. As stored in TCRdb, this immuneACCESS dataset retains in-frame rearrangements with V and J assigned. A fraction of the clones does not appear; measured against another copy, unresolved V genes explain less than half of the discrepancy, and the remainder lacks a known reason. V and J calls plus clone size are reproduced from that table; the DNA served to infer D and trimming. The sample has around 150 clones on record, around 50% of them singletons. The ten top clones hold approximately 93% of the sample.

Only one count was recorded for this clone. Its specific antigen is unknown. Base qualities are not at hand, and no much larger clone is one base apart. A single read makes a weak case. This TCR derives from a human donor in good health. The sequence links TRBV9 to TRBJ2-1; the central 9 bases match TRBD2. The sequenced sample consisted of CD103+ CD49a+ CD8+ T cells sorted from skin epidermis. CDR3 reads: CASSVLGTSFDRRFF. The DNA sequence is as follows: TGTGCCAGCAGCGTATTGGGGACTAGCTTTGACCGGCGTTTCTTC.